A single T cell receptor beta chain is shown here with its context. Its cognate antigen has yet to be identified. Base qualities are not provided; no much larger clone lies one nucleotide away. Sample time point, as interpreted from the label and publication: around 4 weeks on oral tofacitinib. The treatment or condition label here, explained by the study, means: oral pan-JAK inhibitor, 5-10 mg twice daily. From alopecia areata patients, peripheral blood was collected along with lesional scalp punch biopsies. PBMCs were isolated by density centrifugation and stained for CD3, CD4 and CD8, and CD4+ and CD8+ T cells were sorted on a FACSAria. This sample is drawn from a study of CD8+ T cells in alopecia areata (dated by TCRdb to between 2017 and 2018). Context from the whole study: Treated patients were enrolled in an open-label pilot trial of oral tofacitinib at 5 to 10 mg twice daily for moderate-to-severe alopecia areata. Patients received tofacitinib for 6 to 18 months and were then followed off drug for 6 months to check for delayed response and recurrence. Disease severity in treated patients was measured with the SALT score, which quantifies the percentage of affected scalp surface area. The study used high-throughput TCRbeta sequencing to examine T cell clonal expansion in alopecia areata, in both the C3H/HeJ mouse model and human patients. Scalp tissue and sorted CD4+ and CD8+ peripheral blood T cells from patchy and totalis/universalis alopecia areata patients and from healthy controls were covered by human TCRbeta sequencing. Patients on tofacitinib were biopsied at baseline and after 4 and 24 weeks of treatment, and several of the patients also had a later scalp biopsy. Scalp clonality was compared among normal scalp (n=4), patchy alopecia areata scalp (n=8), and alopecia totalis/universalis scalp (n=8). RNA came from the PAXgene miRNA kit for fixed scalp, the miRNeasy kit for PBMCs, and the RNeasy kit for mouse skin. Amplification of TCRbeta CDR3 regions was done by immunoSEQ multiplex PCR using 35 Vbeta forward primers and 13 Jbeta reverse primers. What the authors observed across the whole study: With tofacitinib, both scalp clonality and the number of expanded CD8+ clones among the top 100 scalp clones went down significantly. Lesional scalp, especially in alopecia totalis/universalis, showed higher clonality and more expanded CD8+ clones than normal scalp, suggesting antigenic drive. Because the treated cohort was small and had just a single nonresponder, larger studies are needed to establish links between baseline CD8+ expansion and response. Many expanded lesional clones were found to persist in scalp and blood during tofacitinib treatment, and relapse after treatment cessation may be partly explained by this persistence. Compared with mice, TCR sequences shared between patients were less clear, possibly partly because of HLA diversity across the patient population. Unlike mouse skin, which is dominated by gammadelta T cells, normal human skin has resident alphabeta T cells that are also sequenced, and this complicates analysis of the scalp TCR repertoire.

The library relied on the immunoSEQ multiplex PCR assay. For TCR sequencing, RNA was extracted from every sample and reverse transcribed into cDNA to serve as template. First-strand cDNA was synthesized with SuperScript III using a 2:1 mix of oligo-dT and random hexamers. A synthetic immune receptor repertoire was used to measure amplification bias, and any remaining bias was corrected computationally. In the paper's pipeline: Raw reads were preprocessed to remove errors, and CDR3 was defined according to IMGT conventions as the region from the conserved cysteine to phenylalanine. Clonality was computed as 1 minus the Shannon entropy, with the entropy normalized by log2 of the number of productive unique TCRs. Scalp TCRbeta sequences were cross-referenced with sorted blood CD4 and CD8 repertoires so that the CD4 or CD8 identity of scalp clones could be inferred. As stored in TCRdb, this immuneACCESS dataset retains in-frame rearrangements with V and J assigned. A fraction of the clones does not appear; measured against another copy, unresolved V genes explain less than half of the discrepancy, and the remainder lacks a known reason. The V and J calls and the clone size are those of that table, but D and trimming were determined from the DNA. For this sample the table gives over 100,000 clones, of which 50% to 55% were detected only once. The ten biggest clones cover roughly 0.45% of the sample.

Trimming costs V 4 bases and J 4 bases, and their ends lie 19 bases apart. Inclusive of the bounding cysteine and phenylalanine, the CDR3 is 15 residues long. CDR3 DNA only is kept here, 45 bases in frame from base 1. CDR1 and CDR2, per the germline V gene, are SQVTM and ANQGSEA. The material sequenced was CD4+ T cells sorted from blood, taken at week 4, from a patient treated with tofacitinib. This sequence was found in a human donor with alopecia areata. The V and J genes are TRBV29-1 and TRBJ1-2; no D segment can be confidently identified. Here the CDR3 is given as CSVGHGLLDAYGYTF. The nucleotide sequence reads TGCAGCGTTGGTCATGGCTTACTAGATGCCTATGGCTACACCTTC.